These 31 T cell receptor beta chains share one sample of origin, sequenced in a study of blood T cell repertoires in COVID-19. Here immunoSEQ multiplex PCR was the method, and the copy in TCRdb shows in-frame clones only, minus some. The sample holds hundreds of thousands of clones, 75% to 90% seen once. The specimen was peripheral blood. The source is a man aged 18 to 30 with COVID-19, enrolled during active disease.

V and J are TRBV4-1 and TRBJ2-3; maybe TRBD1 (6 bases). Germline CDR1 and CDR2: MGHRA and YSYEKL. CDR3 length: 16 residues. V lost 4 bases and J lost 1, with 15 bases in between. The CDR3: CASSRIGGMGTDTQYF. The CDR3 DNA reads TGCGCCAGCAGCCGAATTGGGGGCATGGGCACAGATACGCAGTATTTT.

J is TRBJ2-7 and V is TRBV7-2, with TRBD2 matching over 15 bases. V gave up 4 bases and J gave up 7 bases; unmatched junction bases: 5. The CDR3 spans 15 residues. The germline V gene encodes CDR1 SGHTA and CDR2 FQGNSA. CDR3 in amino acids: CASSSSGTSGGEQYF. The DNA for the CDR3 is TGTGCCAGCAGCTCCTCCGGGACTAGCGGGGGGGAGCAGTACTTC. The full variable domain, completed using reference TRBV7-2 and TRBJ2-7, is GAGVSQSPSNKVTEKGKDVELRCDPISGHTALYWYRQSLGQGLEFLIYFQGNSAPDKSGLPSDRFSAERTGGSVSTLTIQRTQQEDSAVYLCASSSSGTSGGEQYFGPGTRLTVT.

This chain connects TRBV5-1 to TRBJ2-7; D possibly corresponds to TRBD2 (7 bases). This CDR3 has 14 amino acids. Germline CDR1 reads SGHRS; CDR2 reads YFSETQ. Deletions cut 7 bases from V and 3 bases from J, with 17 bases between. Here the CDR3 DNA reads TGCGCCAGCGGGGGGGCAGGAGCCGGCTACGAGCAGTACTTC. Amino acid sequence: CASGGAGAGYEQYF.

CDR3 sequence reads: CASHWDSSYEQYF. In DNA, the CDR3 is TGCGCCAGCCACTGGGACAGTTCCTACGAGCAGTACTTC. This chain links TRBV5-1 with TRBJ2-7, with 7 bases aligning to TRBD1. The CDR3 has 13 residues. The junction had 5 bases not matched to a gene; V was cut back by 7 bases and J by 1 base. The germline V gene encodes CDR1 SGHRS and CDR2 YFSETQ.

The table lists this clone with a count of one. This chain links TRBV7-9 with TRBJ1-4; D gene uncertain. The CDR3 runs 15 residues. The V end was cut by 5 bases, the J end by 0 bases, with 10 bases between. Germline values: CDR1 SEHNR, CDR2 FQNEAQ (reference sequence). In DNA form, the CDR3 reads TGTGCCAGCAGCCCGTCGACACCAACTAATGAAAAACTGTTTTTT. This translates into CASSPSTPTNEKLFF.

This chain joins TRBV7-2 and TRBJ2-2; D perhaps matches TRBD1 (6 bases). Germline V gene sequence: CDR1 SGHTA, CDR2 FQGNSA. The CDR3 sequence is 15 residues long. Trimming took 3 bases from V and 5 from J, leaving 13 bases between them. For the CDR3, the DNA is TGTGCCAGCAGCTTGTTTCAGGGGTGGACCGGGGAGCTGTTTTTT. Translation gives CASSLFQGWTGELFF.

This rearrangement joins TRBV11-2 to TRBJ2-2; 8 bases match TRBD2. This CDR3 region has 15 residues. V lost 3 bases and J lost 10; bases outside the gene matches: 10. Germline lookup yields CDR1 SGHAT and CDR2 FQNNGV. CDR3: CASSLFSGEIEELFF. Written as DNA, the CDR3 is TGTGCCAGCAGCTTGTTTAGCGGGGAGATAGAGGAGCTGTTTTTT.

V is TRBV30 and J is TRBJ1-5; possible D gene TRBD1, 5 bases. The length of the CDR3 is 17 residues. Trimming cost V 4 bases and J 0 bases, with 19 bases left between them. CDR1 GTSNPN and CDR2 SVGIG come from the germline V gene (reference sequence). The CDR3 region is CAWTKGHRSNSNQPQHF. As DNA, the CDR3 is TGTGCCTGGACAAAGGGGCACCGCTCCAATAGCAATCAGCCCCAGCATTTT.

This chain connects TRBV10-1 to TRBJ1-2, with 7 bases matching TRBD1. Per the germline V gene, CDR1 is WNHNN and CDR2 is SYGVQD (reference sequence). V lost 6 bases, J lost 3 bases, and 4 bases stayed unmatched. This CDR3 comprises 13 residues. The CDR3 coding sequence is TGCGCCAGCAGCCGACAGGGCGACTATGGCTACACCTTC. The encoded protein is CASSRQGDYGYTF.

The chain recombines TRBV19 with TRBJ2-7; TRBD1 matches at 10 bases. The CDR3 contains 15 residues. Germline loops: CDR1 LNHDA, CDR2 SQIVND (reference sequence). V was clipped by 3 bases and J by 3 bases; unmatched bases: 5. The CDR3 spells CASSILGDRGYEQYF. As DNA, the CDR3 is TGTGCCAGTAGTATCCTGGGGGACAGGGGCTACGAGCAGTACTTC.

J is TRBJ2-7 and V is TRBV6-6; 9 bases are a match to TRBD1. Unmatched junction bases numbered 2, after V lost 4 bases and J lost 1 base. Germline assignment: CDR1 MNHNY and CDR2 SVGAGI (reference sequence). This CDR3 has 14 amino acids. The CDR3 region has the DNA TGTGCCAGCAGTTGGGACAGGGCGTCCTACGAGCAGTACTTC. Its translation: CASSWDRASYEQYF.

The rearrangement joins TRBV11-1 to TRBJ2-5, with 11 bases matching TRBD2. The CDR3 has 15 residues. Germline-derived CDR1 and CDR2 are SGHAT and FQDESV (reference sequence). V gave up 5 bases and J gave up 4 bases; unmatched junction bases: 6. CDR3 sequence reads: CASSTSGSIGETQYF. CDR3 DNA: TGTGCCAGCAGCACTAGCGGGAGTATAGGAGAGACCCAGTACTTC.

The chain employs TRBV5-6 and TRBJ2-7; a possible D gene is TRBD2 (5 bases). Germline V lookup: CDR1 SGHDT, CDR2 YYEEEE. The CDR3 has 14 residues. The V and J ends lost 1 base and 2 bases respectively, with 10 bases between them. The CDR3: CASSLSGDPYEQYF. For the CDR3, the DNA is TGTGCCAGCAGCTTGTCCGGGGATCCCTACGAGCAGTACTTC.

The V and J genes are TRBV18 and TRBJ2-2; 10 bases fit TRBD1. V shed 2 bases, J shed 3 bases, and the junction held 3 bases outside the gene matches. The germline CDR1 and CDR2 sequences are KGHSH and LQKENI. The CDR3 extends over 16 amino acids. The CDR3 loop reads CASSPDRGRHTGELFF. The CDR3 DNA follows: TGTGCCAGCTCACCAGACAGGGGGCGTCACACCGGGGAGCTGTTTTTT.

This clone appeared a few times. V is TRBV2 and J is TRBJ2-7; 10 bases are shared with TRBD2. J lost 5 bases, V lost 7 bases, and 5 bases had no gene match. Germline V gene sequence: CDR1 SNHLY, CDR2 FYNNEI. This CDR3 is 13 amino acids long. The CDR3 sequence: CASTQRGGDEQYF. The CDR3 nucleotides read TGTGCCAGCACCCAGCGGGGGGGCGACGAGCAGTACTTC.

The rearrangement links TRBV18 to TRBJ1-2; 8 bases map to TRBD1. Trimming at V came to 3 bases and at J to 4 bases, leaving 7 bases not matched to a gene. Germline CDR1 and CDR2: KGHSH and LQKENI. This CDR3 contains 15 residues. The CDR3 DNA reads as TGTGCCAGCTCACCCAACGGACAGGGAAGCTATGGCTACACCTTC. Its translation is CASSPNGQGSYGYTF.

The chain combines TRBV12-3 or TRBV12-4 with TRBJ2-5, with 7 bases matching TRBD2. The CDR3 has 13 residues. V lost 5 bases and J lost 5; bases outside the gene matches: 5. The CDR3 coding sequence is TGTGCCAGCAGTCGGGGGGACGTGGAGACCCAGTACTTC. Its protein is CASSRGDVETQYF.

The CDR3 spells CASSLLSSGGSTDTQYF. CDR3 sequence (DNA): TGTGCCAGCAGCTTGTTATCTAGCGGGGGGTCCACAGATACGCAGTATTTT. The genes are TRBV5-4 and TRBJ2-3, with TRBD2 matching over 11 bases. Germline V lookup: CDR1 SGHNT, CDR2 YYREEE (reference sequence). This CDR3 is built from 17 residues. Trimming cost V 1 base and J 2 bases; bases outside gene matches: 6.

This clone was seen a single time. The same CDR3 arises from other DNA sequences in this sample as well. The CDR3 region has the DNA TGTGCCAGTAGTCTGACAGGGATGAACACTGAAGCTTTCTTT. Its protein is CASSLTGMNTEAFF. The chain is built from TRBV19 and TRBJ1-1, with 7 nucleotides matching TRBD1. This CDR3 has 14 residues. With V trimmed by 5 bases and J by 0 bases, 3 bases remained unmatched. CDR1 is LNHDA, CDR2 SQIVND, per germline (reference sequence).

The chain carries TRBV11-2 and TRBJ2-3; a weak D match, TRBD2 (6 bases). The CDR3 has 13 residues. The germline V gene has CDR1 SGHAT and CDR2 FQNNGV. Trimming took 1 base from V and 4 from J, leaving 6 bases between them. In nucleotides, the CDR3 is TGTGCCAGCAGCTTAGGGGGGGCAGATACGCAGTATTTT. It specifies CASSLGGADTQYF.

The chain joins TRBV29-1 to TRBJ1-5, with 9 nucleotides matching TRBD1. J gave up 9 bases and V 5 bases, and 8 bases lay outside the gene matches. Germline CDR1 is SQVTM and CDR2 is ANQGSEA. The CDR3 contains 13 residues. CDR3 sequence reads: CSVKTGGMGPQHF. In DNA, the CDR3 is TGCAGCGTTAAAACAGGGGGCATGGGGCCCCAGCATTTT.

V gene TRBV12-3 or TRBV12-4 combines with J gene TRBJ2-3; D is ambiguous. Trimming removed 1 base from V and 6 bases from J, with 5 bases in between. The CDR3 contains 12 residues. The CDR3 is CASSLGVDTQYF. In DNA form, the CDR3 reads TGTGCCAGCAGTTTAGGAGTGGATACGCAGTATTTT.

This sequence joins TRBV7-8 and TRBJ2-2; D is perhaps TRBD1 (6 bases). Germline CDR1 is SGHVS and CDR2 is FQNEAQ. V lost 5 bases and J lost 6, with 16 bases in between. This CDR3 region has 15 residues. CDR3 sequence: CASSRTGSLAGELFF. The DNA of the CDR3 is TGTGCCAGCAGCCGCACAGGGTCTCTAGCCGGGGAGCTGTTTTTT.

The chain carries TRBV25-1 and TRBJ2-7; 8 bases line up with TRBD2. Per germline, CDR1 MGHDK and CDR2 SYGVNS. Trimming removed 6 bases from V and 6 bases from J; junction bases left unmatched: 7. This CDR3 has 13 residues. The CDR3 nucleotides are TGTGCCAGCAGATTTAGCGGGATTAGCGAGCAGTACTTC. This translates into CASRFSGISEQYF.

The gene calls are TRBV9 and TRBJ1-2; the D is unclear. Per germline, CDR1 SGDLS and CDR2 YYNGEE. V lost 3 bases and J lost 5, with 8 bases in between. This CDR3 has 12 amino acids. The CDR3 DNA follows: TGTGCCAGCAGCGCCCAGTTTTATGGCTACACCTTC. Protein: CASSAQFYGYTF.

The V and J genes are TRBV27 and TRBJ1-2, with no clear D. Germline V gene data show CDR1 as MNHEY and CDR2 as SMNVEV (reference sequence). The CDR3 sequence is 14 residues long. The ends were cut back, 4 bases at V and 4 bases at J, with 13 bases in the middle. CDR3 DNA sequence: TGTGCCAGCAGTTACGCTGCGGGTACCTATGGCTACACCTTC. Residues: CASSYAAGTYGYTF.

This sequence joins TRBV2 and TRBJ2-5; D gene unclear. V was trimmed by 8 bases and J by 3 bases, leaving 10 bases between them. Looked up from germline, CDR1 is SNHLY and CDR2 is FYNNEI. This CDR3 contains 12 residues. This CDR3 is CASQRREETQYF. As DNA, the CDR3 is TGTGCCAGCCAGAGGAGAGAAGAGACCCAGTACTTC.

The rearrangement links TRBV11-2 to TRBJ2-1; 9 positions match TRBD1. CDR3 length equals 14 residues. Germline lookup yields CDR1 SGHAT and CDR2 FQNNGV. V dropped 5 bases and J dropped 8; count of bases not matched to a gene: 7. In DNA, the CDR3 is TGTGCCAGCAGCCGACAGGGGGACCTCGATGAGCAGTTCTTC. The encoded protein is CASSRQGDLDEQFF.

The chain recombines TRBV3-1 (or the pseudogene TRBV3-2) with TRBJ1-5, with 8 bases that match TRBD1. Germline trimming cut 0 bases from V and 2 bases from J; bases unmatched to any gene: 9. The CDR3 has 18 residues. From germline, CDR1 is LGHDT and CDR2 YNNKEL (reference sequence). CDR3 sequence (DNA): TGTGCCAGCAGCCAAGAGAGCGCGACAGGGGTTGGCAATCAGCCCCAGCATTTT. It is translated as CASSQESATGVGNQPQHF.

This clone has a handful of counts. This rearrangement joins TRBV9 to TRBJ2-7; 10 bases fit TRBD1. J was trimmed by 7 bases and V by 4 bases; bases with no gene match: 8. Germline CDR1 reads SGDLS; CDR2 reads YYNGEE. The CDR3 runs to 14 residues. The CDR3 sequence is CASSPIPGQGEQYF. The CDR3 DNA is TGTGCCAGCAGCCCGATTCCGGGACAGGGGGAGCAGTACTTC.

This clone was counted a few times. Other DNA sequences in the same sample also yield this CDR3. The chain carries TRBV7-9 and TRBJ1-1; D not resolved. CDR3 length: 13 residues. The germline V gene encodes CDR1 SEHNR and CDR2 FQNEAQ (reference sequence). Trimming cost V 5 bases and J 4 bases, with 11 bases left between them. The CDR3, as DNA: TGTGCCAGCAGCCCCCGGGCGGGCACTGAAGCTTTCTTT. Protein sequence: CASSPRAGTEAFF.